The 19 T cell receptor beta chains below were found in one sample sequenced in a study of CD8 T cells in ankylosing spondylitis. Findings and caveats of the study: It appeared that ankylosing spondylitis blood was characterized by a TCR beta motif of 8 or 9 highly homologous variants.

These receptors lack a known antigen. TCRdb passed the 5' RACE reads through MiXCR, listing each CDR3 protein once. The sample lists about 420,000 distinct CDR3 sequences; 20% to 25% were seen once. The source material was blood, either unsorted or a sorted T cell fraction (not recorded which). The receptors shown here come from a male donor with ankylosing spondylitis.

The rearrangement joins TRBV29-1 to TRBJ2-3, with D maybe TRBD1 (5 bases). CDR3 size: 14 residues. V gave up 6 bases and J gave up 3 bases, with 16 bases separating them. Germline V gene sequence: CDR1 SQVTM, CDR2 ANQGSEA. The CDR3 here is CSVGPKGVTDTQYF. CDR3 nucleotide sequence: TGCAGCGTAGGGCCGAAAGGGGTGACAGATACGCAGTATTTT.

V is TRBV4-1 and J is TRBJ2-7; D is unclear. V lost 1 base and J lost 6, with 16 bases in between. The CDR3 spans 15 residues. The germline V gene encodes CDR1 MGHRA and CDR2 YSYEKL. The CDR3 reads CASSQVARDLGEQYF. CDR3 DNA: TGCGCCAGCAGCCAAGTGGCTAGAGACCTCGGCGAGCAGTACTTC.

This clonotype was observed a few times. This chain connects TRBV7-6 to TRBJ1-6; D is uncertain. Germline V gene lookup returns CDR1 SGHVS and CDR2 FNYEAQ. The CDR3 contains 13 residues. The V gene lost 2 bases and the J gene lost 10 bases, with 9 bases spanning the gap. The CDR3 DNA sequence: TGTGCCAGCAGCTTATCCGGAAGGTCACCCCTCCACTTT. Translation gives CASSLSGRSPLHF.

This clonotype turned up a few times. This chain connects TRBV6-5 to TRBJ1-6; tentatively, D is TRBD1 (6 bases). Germline CDR1 and CDR2: MNHEY and SVGAGI. Trimming took 2 bases from V and 10 from J, leaving 12 bases between them. This CDR3 spans 14 amino acids. The CDR3 DNA is TGTGCCAGCAGTTACGGCAGGGGAGGATCACCCCTCCACTTT. It encodes CASSYGRGGSPLHF.

This clonotype was counted a few times. The gene calls are TRBV5-6 and TRBJ2-7; D is unresolved. The V gene lost 5 bases and the J gene lost 0 bases, with 9 bases spanning the gap. CDR1 SGHDT and CDR2 YYEEEE come from the germline V gene. The CDR3 runs 13 residues. In nucleotides, the CDR3 is TGTGCCAGCAGAGACTTGAGCTCCTACGAGCAGTACTTC. Its translation is CASRDLSSYEQYF.

This clonotype was seen a few times. The chain is built from TRBV9 and TRBJ2-3; 10 nucleotides match TRBD1. Trimming cost V 7 bases and J 0 bases; bases outside gene matches: 8. The CDR3 runs 16 residues. Germline V CDR1 and CDR2: SGDLS, YYNGEE. The CDR3 region is CASDRGHLSSTDTQYF. The DNA of the CDR3 is TGTGCCAGCGACAGGGGGCACCTATCTAGCACAGATACGCAGTATTTT.

This chain joins TRBV27 and TRBJ2-5; maybe TRBD1 (5 bases). The CDR3 runs to 14 residues. V lost 8 bases to trimming and J lost 4 bases, with 17 bases between them. CDR1 is MNHEY and CDR2 is SMNVEV in the germline V gene (reference sequence). The CDR3 DNA sequence: TGTGCCAGCGGGGCCAATCACAGCCCAGAGACCCAGTACTTC. It translates to CASGANHSPETQYF.

This clonotype was found a few times. V usage is TRBV7-2 and J usage is TRBJ1-4, with D possibly matching TRBD1 (6 bases). CDR3 size: 16 residues. Germline values: CDR1 SGHTA, CDR2 FQGNSA. The germline V and J ends were trimmed by 5 bases and 3 bases, with 16 bases remaining between them. CDR3: CASSHREGVSNEKLFF. In nucleotides, the CDR3 is TGTGCCAGCAGCCACAGGGAAGGCGTATCTAATGAAAAACTGTTTTTT.

This chain uses TRBV7-8 with TRBJ2-1, with D perhaps matching TRBD1 or TRBD2 (5 bases each). From germline, CDR1 is SGHVS and CDR2 FQNEAQ. Trimming left V 4 bases short and J 6 bases short, with 19 bases between. The CDR3 is 16 amino acids. CDR3 residues: CASSSSGAEDGNEQFF. The CDR3 coding sequence is TGTGCCAGCAGCTCGTCCGGGGCGGAAGATGGCAATGAGCAGTTCTTC.

Many counts were recorded for this clonotype. V gene TRBV13 combines with J gene TRBJ1-4; no clear D. Germline V gene data show CDR1 as PRHDT and CDR2 as FYEKMQ (reference sequence). This CDR3 has 18 amino acids. The V and J ends lost 4 bases and 5 bases respectively, with 23 bases between them. The CDR3 nucleotides read TGTGCCAGCAGCTCATTGATTGATAATGGGTCTCCCAATGAAAAACTGTTTTTT. Amino acid sequence: CASSSLIDNGSPNEKLFF.

This clonotype was picked up a small number of times. This chain connects TRBV5-1 to TRBJ2-3; TRBD2 might be the D (5 bases). V lost 4 bases and J lost 4, with 13 bases in between. The length of the CDR3 is 14 residues. Germline V gives CDR1 SGHRS, CDR2 YFSETQ. The DNA of the CDR3 is TGCGCCAGCAGCGGGAATAGCGTCGCAGATACGCAGTATTTT. It yields the protein CASSGNSVADTQYF.

The gene calls are TRBV29-1 and TRBJ2-1; tentative D call: TRBD1 (6 bases). The length of the CDR3 is 15 residues. Germline CDR1 and CDR2: SQVTM and ANQGSEA. V was cut by 5 bases and J by 0 bases, with 14 bases left in between. In DNA, the CDR3 is TGCAGCGTTAGGGGAACAGGGAGCTCCTACAATGAGCAGTTCTTC. Its protein product is CSVRGTGSSYNEQFF.

The chain is built from TRBV4-1 and TRBJ2-1; 16 bases map to TRBD2. Trimming removed 2 bases from V and 2 bases from J; junction bases left unmatched: 9. CDR3 length: 20 amino acids. Germline V gives CDR1 MGHRA, CDR2 YSYEKL. The CDR3 DNA is TGCGCCAGCAGCCAACCCGGGGGACTAGCGGGAGGGGGACCCTACAATGAGCAGTTCTTC. Translation gives CASSQPGGLAGGGPYNEQFF.

This clonotype is a singleton in its sample. The chain employs TRBV4-1 and TRBJ2-1; D possibly uses TRBD1 or TRBD2 (5 bases each). V lost 1 base, J lost 2 bases, and 12 bases lay in between. CDR1 and CDR2 (germline): MGHRA, YSYEKL. The CDR3 has 16 amino acids. The CDR3 loop is CASSQGPGRTYNEQFF. Here the CDR3 DNA reads TGCGCCAGCAGCCAAGGGCCGGGGCGGACCTACAATGAGCAGTTCTTC.

The rearrangement links TRBV20-1 to TRBJ2-3; 10 nucleotides align to TRBD2. Trimming took 3 bases from V and 1 from J; bases not matched to a gene: 4. The CDR3 has 15 amino acids. Germline-derived CDR1 and CDR2 are DFQATT and SNEGSKA (reference sequence). CDR3 protein: CSARDGTSGTDTQYF. The CDR3 region has the DNA TGCAGTGCTAGGGATGGGACTAGCGGCACAGATACGCAGTATTTT.

This clonotype was detected a few times. The chain is built from TRBV28 and TRBJ2-7; 8 bases are shared with TRBD1. V dropped 5 bases and J dropped 0; count of bases not matched to a gene: 3. This CDR3 spans 14 amino acids. From germline, CDR1 is MDHEN and CDR2 SYDVKM. The CDR3 sequence: CASSVGQVSYEQYF. The CDR3 DNA follows: TGTGCCAGCAGTGTGGGACAGGTCTCCTACGAGCAGTACTTC.

This clonotype has a handful of counts. The chain combines TRBV18 with TRBJ2-1; 10 positions match TRBD2. The CDR3 runs 14 residues. J lost 5 bases, V lost 6 bases, and 4 bases had no gene match. Germline CDR1 reads KGHSH; CDR2 reads LQKENI. The CDR3 loop is CASSPAGGDNEQFF. The CDR3, as DNA: TGTGCCAGCTCCCCAGCGGGAGGGGACAATGAGCAGTTCTTC.

The rearrangement joins TRBV4-1 to TRBJ2-1, with D possibly TRBD2 on 5 matching bases. Germline CDR1 and CDR2: MGHRA and YSYEKL. Between the trimmed V and J ends, which lost 6 bases and 9 bases, there was a span of 15 bases. This CDR3 contains 13 residues. The CDR3 nucleotides are TGCGCCAGCAGTAACCGGCTAGCTAGTGAGCAGTTCTTC. Translating it yields CASSNRLASEQFF.

The CDR3 reads CASSITREGGQPQHF. CDR3 coding DNA: TGTGCCAGTAGCATAACCCGGGAAGGCGGACAGCCCCAGCATTTT. This chain links TRBV19 with TRBJ1-5; D call uncertain. CDR3 length equals 15 residues. Germline V gives CDR1 LNHDA, CDR2 SQIVND (reference sequence). Between the trimmed V and J ends, which lost 6 bases and 7 bases, there was a span of 19 bases.